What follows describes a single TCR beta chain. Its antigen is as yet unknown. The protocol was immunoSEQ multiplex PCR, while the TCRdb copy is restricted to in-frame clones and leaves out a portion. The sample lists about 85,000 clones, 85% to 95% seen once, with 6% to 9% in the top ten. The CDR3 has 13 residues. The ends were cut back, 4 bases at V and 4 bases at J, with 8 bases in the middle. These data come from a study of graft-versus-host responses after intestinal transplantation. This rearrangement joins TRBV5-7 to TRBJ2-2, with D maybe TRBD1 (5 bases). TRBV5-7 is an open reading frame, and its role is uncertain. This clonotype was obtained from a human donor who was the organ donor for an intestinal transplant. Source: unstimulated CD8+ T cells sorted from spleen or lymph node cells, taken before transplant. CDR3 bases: TGTGCCAGCAGCCTACAGGTCACCGGGGAGCTGTTTTTT. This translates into CASSLQVTGELFF.